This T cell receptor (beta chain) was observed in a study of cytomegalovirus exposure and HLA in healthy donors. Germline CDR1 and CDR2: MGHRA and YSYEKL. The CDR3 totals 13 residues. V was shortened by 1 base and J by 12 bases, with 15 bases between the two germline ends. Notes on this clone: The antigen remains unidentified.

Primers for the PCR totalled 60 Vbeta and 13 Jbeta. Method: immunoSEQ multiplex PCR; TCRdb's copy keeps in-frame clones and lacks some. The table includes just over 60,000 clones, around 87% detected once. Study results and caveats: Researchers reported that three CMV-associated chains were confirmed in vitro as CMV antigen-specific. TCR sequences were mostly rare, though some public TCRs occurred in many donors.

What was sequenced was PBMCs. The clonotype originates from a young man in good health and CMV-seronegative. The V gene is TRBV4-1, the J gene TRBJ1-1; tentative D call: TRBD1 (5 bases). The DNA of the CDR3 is TGCGCCAGCAGCCAAGCCCTAGGGGTAGGGACTTTCTTT. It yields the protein CASSQALGVGTFF.